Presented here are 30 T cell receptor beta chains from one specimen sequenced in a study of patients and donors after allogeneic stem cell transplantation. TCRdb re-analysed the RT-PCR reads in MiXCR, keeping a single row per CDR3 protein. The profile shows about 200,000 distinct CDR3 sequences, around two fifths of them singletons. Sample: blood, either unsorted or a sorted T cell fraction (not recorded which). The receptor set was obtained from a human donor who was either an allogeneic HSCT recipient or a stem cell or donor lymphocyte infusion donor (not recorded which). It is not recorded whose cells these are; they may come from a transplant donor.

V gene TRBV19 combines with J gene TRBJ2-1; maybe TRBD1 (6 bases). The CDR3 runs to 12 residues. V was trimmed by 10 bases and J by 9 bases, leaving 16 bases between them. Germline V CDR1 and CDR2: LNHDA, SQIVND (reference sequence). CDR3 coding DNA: TGTGCCACCAAGGACCGGGACACTGAGCAGTTCTTC. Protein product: CATKDRDTEQFF. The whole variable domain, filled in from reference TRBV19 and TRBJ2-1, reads DGGITQSPKYLFRKEGQNVTLSCEQNLNHDAMYWYRQDPGQGLRLIYYSQIVNDFQKGDIAEGYSVSREKKESFPLTVTSAQKNPTAFYLCATKDRDTEQFFGPGTRLTVL.

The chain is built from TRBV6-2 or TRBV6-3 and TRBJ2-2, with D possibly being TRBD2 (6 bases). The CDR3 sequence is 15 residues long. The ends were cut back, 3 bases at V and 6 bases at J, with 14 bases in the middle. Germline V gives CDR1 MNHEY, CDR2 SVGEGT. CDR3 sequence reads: CASSYSGPTSGELFF. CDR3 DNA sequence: TGTGCCAGCAGTTATAGCGGACCGACCTCCGGGGAGCTGTTTTTT.

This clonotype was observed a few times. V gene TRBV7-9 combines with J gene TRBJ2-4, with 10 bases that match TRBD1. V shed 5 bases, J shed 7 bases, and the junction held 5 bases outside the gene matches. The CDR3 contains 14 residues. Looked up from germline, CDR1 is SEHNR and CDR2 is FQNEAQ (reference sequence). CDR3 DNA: TGTGCCAGCAGCCCGGGACAGGGGAGGAACATTCAGTACTTC. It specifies CASSPGQGRNIQYF.

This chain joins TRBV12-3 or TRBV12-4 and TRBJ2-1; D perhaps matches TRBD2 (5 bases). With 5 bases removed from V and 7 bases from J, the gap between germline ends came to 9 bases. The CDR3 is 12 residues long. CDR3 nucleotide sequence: TGTGCCAGCAGTCTTAGCGTAAATGAGCAGTTCTTC. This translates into CASSLSVNEQFF.

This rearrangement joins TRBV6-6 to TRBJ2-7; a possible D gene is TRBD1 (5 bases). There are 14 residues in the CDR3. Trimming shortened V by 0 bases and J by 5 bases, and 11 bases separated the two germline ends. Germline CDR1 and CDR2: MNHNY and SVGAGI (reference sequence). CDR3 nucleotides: TGTGCCAGCAGTTACTCTCAGGGTTCCAACGAGCAGTACTTC. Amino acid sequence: CASSYSQGSNEQYF.

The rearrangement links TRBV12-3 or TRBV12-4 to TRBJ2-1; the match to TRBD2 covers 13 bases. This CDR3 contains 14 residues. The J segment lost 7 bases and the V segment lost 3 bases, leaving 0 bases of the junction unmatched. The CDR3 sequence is CASSLGLAGNEQFF. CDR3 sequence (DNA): TGTGCCAGCAGTTTGGGACTAGCGGGAAATGAGCAGTTCTTC.

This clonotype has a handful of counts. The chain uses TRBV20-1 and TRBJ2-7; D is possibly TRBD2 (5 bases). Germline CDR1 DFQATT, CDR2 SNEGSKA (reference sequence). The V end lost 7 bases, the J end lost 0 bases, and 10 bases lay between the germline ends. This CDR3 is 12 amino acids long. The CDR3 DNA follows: TGCAGTGGAGCGGCTAGCTCCTACGAGCAGTACTTC. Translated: CSGAASSYEQYF.

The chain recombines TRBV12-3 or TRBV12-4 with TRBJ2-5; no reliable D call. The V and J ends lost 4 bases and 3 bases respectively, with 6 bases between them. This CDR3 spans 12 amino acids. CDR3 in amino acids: CASSSLEETQYF. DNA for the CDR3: TGTGCCAGCAGTTCCCTGGAAGAGACCCAGTACTTC.

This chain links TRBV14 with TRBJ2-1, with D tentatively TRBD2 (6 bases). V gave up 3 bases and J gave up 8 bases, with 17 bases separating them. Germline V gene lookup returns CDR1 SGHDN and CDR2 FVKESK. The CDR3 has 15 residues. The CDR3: CASSQGLTRSDEQFF. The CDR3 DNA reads TGTGCCAGCAGCCAGGGACTTACCCGGTCAGATGAGCAGTTCTTC.

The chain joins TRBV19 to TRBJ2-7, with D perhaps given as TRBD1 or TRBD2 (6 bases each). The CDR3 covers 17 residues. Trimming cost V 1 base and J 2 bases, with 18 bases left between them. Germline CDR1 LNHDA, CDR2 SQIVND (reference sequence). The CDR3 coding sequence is TGTGCCAGTAGTATAGCAGGGGACTCCGGTTTTCCCTACGAGCAGTACTTC. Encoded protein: CASSIAGDSGFPYEQYF.

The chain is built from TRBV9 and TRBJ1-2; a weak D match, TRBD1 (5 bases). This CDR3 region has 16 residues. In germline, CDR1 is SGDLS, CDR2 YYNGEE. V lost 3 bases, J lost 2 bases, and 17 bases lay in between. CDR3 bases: TGTGCCAGCAGCGAGGAGGGGAGGACTATGAACTATGGCTACACCTTC. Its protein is CASSEEGRTMNYGYTF.

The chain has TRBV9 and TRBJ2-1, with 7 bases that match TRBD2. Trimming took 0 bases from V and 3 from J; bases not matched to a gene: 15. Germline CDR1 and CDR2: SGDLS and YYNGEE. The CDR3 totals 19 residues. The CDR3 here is CASSVEIRSGRGIYNEQFF. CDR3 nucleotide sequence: TGTGCCAGCAGCGTAGAGATCAGATCTGGGCGGGGGATCTACAATGAGCAGTTCTTC.

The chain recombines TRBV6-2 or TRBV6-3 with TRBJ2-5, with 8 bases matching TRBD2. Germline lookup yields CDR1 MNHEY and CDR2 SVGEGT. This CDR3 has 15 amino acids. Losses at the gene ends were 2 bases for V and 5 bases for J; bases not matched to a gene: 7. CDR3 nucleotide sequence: TGTGCCAGCAGTTACACCGGACTAGCAGCGGAGACCCAGTACTTC. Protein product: CASSYTGLAAETQYF.

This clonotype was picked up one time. CDR3 DNA: TGTGCCTGGAAGGGGATCGATCAGCCCCAGCATTTT. Translation: CAWKGIDQPQHF. The V gene is TRBV30, the J gene TRBJ1-5, with D perhaps matching TRBD1 (5 bases). This CDR3 has 12 residues. The V end lost 4 bases, the J end lost 5 bases, and 9 bases lay between the germline ends. In germline, CDR1 is GTSNPN, CDR2 SVGIG (reference sequence).

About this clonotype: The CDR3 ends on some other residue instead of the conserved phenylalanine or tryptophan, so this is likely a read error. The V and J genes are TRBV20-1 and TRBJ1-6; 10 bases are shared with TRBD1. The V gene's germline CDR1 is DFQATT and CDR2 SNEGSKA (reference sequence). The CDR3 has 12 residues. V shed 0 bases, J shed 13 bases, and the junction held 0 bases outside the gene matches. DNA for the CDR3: TGCAGTGCTAGAGAGGGACAGGGGCCCCTCCACTTG. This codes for CSAREGQGPLHL.

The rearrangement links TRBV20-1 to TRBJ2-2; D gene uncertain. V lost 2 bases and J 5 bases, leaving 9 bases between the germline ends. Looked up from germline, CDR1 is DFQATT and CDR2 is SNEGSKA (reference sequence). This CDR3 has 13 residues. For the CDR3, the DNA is TGCAGTGCTAGAATCGGTGGAACCGGGGAGCTGTTTTTT. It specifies CSARIGGTGELFF.

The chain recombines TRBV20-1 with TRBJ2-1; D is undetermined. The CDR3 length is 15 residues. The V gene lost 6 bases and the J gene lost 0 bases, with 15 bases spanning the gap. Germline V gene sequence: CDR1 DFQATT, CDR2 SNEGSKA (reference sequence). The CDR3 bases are TGCAGTGCGGTACCTATGACTGACTCCTACAATGAGCAGTTCTTC. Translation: CSAVPMTDSYNEQFF.

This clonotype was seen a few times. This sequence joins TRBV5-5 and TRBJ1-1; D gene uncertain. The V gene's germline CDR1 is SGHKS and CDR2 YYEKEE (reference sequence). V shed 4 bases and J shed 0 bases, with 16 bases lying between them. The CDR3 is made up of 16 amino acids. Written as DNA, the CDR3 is TGTGCCAGCAGCCCCGGGCGGGCAAGAATGAACACTGAAGCTTTCTTT. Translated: CASSPGRARMNTEAFF.

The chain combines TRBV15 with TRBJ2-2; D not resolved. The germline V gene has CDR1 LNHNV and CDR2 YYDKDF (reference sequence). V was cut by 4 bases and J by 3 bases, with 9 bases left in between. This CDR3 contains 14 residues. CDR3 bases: TGTGCCACCAGCATGGACCACTACACCGGGGAGCTGTTTTTT. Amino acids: CATSMDHYTGELFF. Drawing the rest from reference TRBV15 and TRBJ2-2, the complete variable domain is DAMVIQNPRYQVTQFGKPVTLSCSQTLNHNVMYWYQQKSSQAPKLLFHYYDKDFNNEADTPDNFQSRRPNTSFCFLDIRSPGLGDTAMYLCATSMDHYTGELFFGEGSRLTVL.

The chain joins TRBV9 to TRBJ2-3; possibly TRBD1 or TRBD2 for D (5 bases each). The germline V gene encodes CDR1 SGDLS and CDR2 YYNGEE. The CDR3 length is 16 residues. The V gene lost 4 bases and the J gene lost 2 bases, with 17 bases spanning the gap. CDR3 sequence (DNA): TGTGCCAGCAGCAACCGGGACGGCACGTTCACAGATACGCAGTATTTT. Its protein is CASSNRDGTFTDTQYF.

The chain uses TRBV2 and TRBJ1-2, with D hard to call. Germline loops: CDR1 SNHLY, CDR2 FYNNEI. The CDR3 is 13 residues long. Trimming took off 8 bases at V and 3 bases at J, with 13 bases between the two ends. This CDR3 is CASYPGVDYGYTF. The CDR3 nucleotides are TGTGCCAGCTATCCTGGGGTTGACTATGGCTACACCTTC.

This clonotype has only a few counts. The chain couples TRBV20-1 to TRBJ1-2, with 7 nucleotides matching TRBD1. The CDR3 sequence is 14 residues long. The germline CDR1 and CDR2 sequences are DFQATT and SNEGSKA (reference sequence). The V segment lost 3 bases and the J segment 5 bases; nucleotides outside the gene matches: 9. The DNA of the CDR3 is TGCAGTGCTAGCAGTTCGACAGGGAATTATGGCTACACCTTC. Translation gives CSASSSTGNYGYTF.

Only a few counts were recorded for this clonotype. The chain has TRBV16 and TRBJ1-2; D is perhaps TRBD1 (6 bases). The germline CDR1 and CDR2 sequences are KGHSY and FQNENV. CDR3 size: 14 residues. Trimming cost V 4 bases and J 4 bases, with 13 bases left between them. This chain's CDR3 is CASSPDRATYGYTF. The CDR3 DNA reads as TGTGCCAGCAGCCCGGACAGAGCGACCTATGGCTACACCTTC.

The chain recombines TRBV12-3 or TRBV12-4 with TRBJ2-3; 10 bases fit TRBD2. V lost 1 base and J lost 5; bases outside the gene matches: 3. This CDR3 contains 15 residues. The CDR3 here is CASSLGLAGVDTQYF. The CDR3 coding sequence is TGTGCCAGCAGTTTAGGGCTAGCGGGAGTAGATACGCAGTATTTT.

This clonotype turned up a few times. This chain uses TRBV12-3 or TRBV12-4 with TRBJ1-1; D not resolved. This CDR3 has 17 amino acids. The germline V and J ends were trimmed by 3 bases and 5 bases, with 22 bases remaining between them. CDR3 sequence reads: CASSLGYLGPQGTEAFF. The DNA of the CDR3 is TGTGCCAGCAGTTTGGGGTACCTGGGTCCCCAAGGAACTGAAGCTTTCTTT.

CDR3 nucleotides: TGTGCCAGCAGTTTAGTTCCAGGGTTAGGTGGCTACACCTTC. This sequence encodes CASSLVPGLGGYTF. The V and J genes are TRBV12-3 or TRBV12-4 and TRBJ1-2; TRBD1 might be the D (5 bases). This CDR3 comprises 14 residues. V was cut by 1 base and J by 7 bases, with 13 bases left in between.

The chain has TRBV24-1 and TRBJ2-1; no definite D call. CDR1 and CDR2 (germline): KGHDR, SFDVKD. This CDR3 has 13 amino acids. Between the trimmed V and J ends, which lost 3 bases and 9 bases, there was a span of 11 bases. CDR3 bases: TGTGCCACCAGTGATACCTTTATCAGTGAGCAGTTCTTC. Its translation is CATSDTFISEQFF.

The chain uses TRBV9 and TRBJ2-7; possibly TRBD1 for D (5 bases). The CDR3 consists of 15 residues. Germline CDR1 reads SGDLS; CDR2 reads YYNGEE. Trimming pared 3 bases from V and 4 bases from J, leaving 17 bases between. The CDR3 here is CASSAQWGPSYEQYF. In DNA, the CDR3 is TGTGCCAGCAGCGCTCAATGGGGCCCTTCTTACGAGCAGTACTTC.

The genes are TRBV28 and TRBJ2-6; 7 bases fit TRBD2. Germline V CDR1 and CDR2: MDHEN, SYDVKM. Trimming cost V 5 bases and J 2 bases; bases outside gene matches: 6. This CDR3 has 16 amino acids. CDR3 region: CASSPWEGTGANVLTF. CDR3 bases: TGTGCCAGCAGTCCATGGGAGGGGACTGGGGCCAACGTCCTGACTTTC.

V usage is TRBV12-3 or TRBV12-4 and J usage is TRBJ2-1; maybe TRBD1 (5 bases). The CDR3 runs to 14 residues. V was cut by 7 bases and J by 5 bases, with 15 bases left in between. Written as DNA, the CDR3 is TGTGCCAGCACGGCCGGCAGGGTGCACAATGAGCAGTTCTTC. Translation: CASTAGRVHNEQFF.